Each of the 2 T cell receptor beta chains below was sequenced from the same sample in a study of PD-L1 blockade in urothelial cancer. Assay used: immunoSEQ multiplex PCR; TCRdb lists only in-frame clones, some missing. The sample lists 100,000 to 150,000 clones; roughly 83% were seen once. Time point described: peripheral blood 6 weeks after treatment start. Sequenced here: PBMCs, sampled around atezolizumab (anti-PD-L1) treatment. These receptors were collected from a man aged 50-60 years with urothelial cancer.

The chain combines TRBV21-1 with TRBJ1-2. TRBV21-1 is termed a pseudogene. The CDR3 has 14 amino acids. The CDR3 region is CASSKGGDYYGYTF. Here the CDR3 DNA reads TGTGCCAGCAGCAAGGGGGGGGACTACTATGGCTACACCTTC.

This rearrangement joins TRBV4-2 to TRBJ2-7; TRBD1 matches at 7 bases. The CDR3 has 16 residues. Germline-derived CDR1 and CDR2 are LGHNA and YNFKEQ. The trim removed 0 bases at V and 7 bases at J, leaving 12 bases unmatched. CDR3 DNA sequence: TGTGCCAGCAGCCAAGATAGGGCAGGGGGTAGAGGGGAGCAGTACTTC. Translated: CASSQDRAGGRGEQYF.